This T cell receptor beta chain emerged from a study of blood T cell repertoires in COVID-19. CDR1 and CDR2 (germline): SGHVS, FQNEAQ. Trimming took 2 bases from V and 0 from J, leaving 14 bases between them. This CDR3 contains 17 residues. Libraries were prepared by immunoSEQ multiplex PCR; TCRdb keeps only in-frame clonotypes and omits some of them. The sample lists 250,000 to 400,000 clones; 80% to 90% were seen once. V gene TRBV7-8 combines with J gene TRBJ1-5; D remains ambiguous. This clonotype was obtained from a woman aged 25 to 39 who had recovered from COVID-19. The sequenced material came from PBMCs or T cells enriched from blood (not recorded which). The CDR3 protein is CASSLLTERYSNQPQHF. CDR3 nucleotides: TGTGCCAGCAGCTTATTAACAGAGAGATATAGCAATCAGCCCCAGCATTTT.